This T cell receptor beta chain was identified during a study of T cells in Graves' hyperthyroidism and ophthalmopathy. Notes on the study in general: Researchers report that a 13 V-J model separated ophthalmopathy from stable hyperthyroidism.

Amplification of TCR beta CDR3 regions used RNA as the template. HTBI primers were the set used in a first-round RT-PCR of the TCR CDR3. TCRdb used MiXCR to reprocess the multiplex PCR reads, holding one entry per CDR3 protein. The sample shows hundreds of thousands of distinct CDR3 sequences, 18% of them seen only once. Exclusion criteria comprised uncontrolled infection, other autoimmune disease, pregnancy or lactation. Fresh 10 ml peripheral blood yielded PBMCs. CDR3 length equals 17 residues. From germline, CDR1 is LNHNV and CDR2 YYDKDF (reference sequence). V shed 0 bases and J shed 5 bases, with 17 bases lying between them. On this clonotype itself: As yet, its antigen is unknown.

V gene TRBV15 combines with J gene TRBJ1-3; D ambiguous. The sample taken for sequencing was blood. The sequence came from a woman in her forties or fifties with Graves' hyperthyroidism that later progressed to Graves' ophthalmopathy. CDR3 residues: CATSRDHPTVLRNTIYF. CDR3 bases: TGTGCCACCAGCAGAGATCACCCAACAGTTCTTAGAAACACCATATATTTT.